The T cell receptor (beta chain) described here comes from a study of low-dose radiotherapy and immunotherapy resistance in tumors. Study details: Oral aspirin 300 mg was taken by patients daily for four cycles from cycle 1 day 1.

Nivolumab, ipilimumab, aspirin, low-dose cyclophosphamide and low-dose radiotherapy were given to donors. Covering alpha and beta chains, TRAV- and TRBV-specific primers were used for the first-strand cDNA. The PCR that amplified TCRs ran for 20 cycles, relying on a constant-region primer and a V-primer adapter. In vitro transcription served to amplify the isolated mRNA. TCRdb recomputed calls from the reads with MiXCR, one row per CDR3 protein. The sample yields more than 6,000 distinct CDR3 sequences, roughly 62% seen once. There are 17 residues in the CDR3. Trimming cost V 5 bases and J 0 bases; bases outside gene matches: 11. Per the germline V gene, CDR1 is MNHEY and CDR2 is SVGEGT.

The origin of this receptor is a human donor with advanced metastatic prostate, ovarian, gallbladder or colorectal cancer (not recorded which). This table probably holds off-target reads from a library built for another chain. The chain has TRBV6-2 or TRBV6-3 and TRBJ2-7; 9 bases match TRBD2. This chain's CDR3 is CASSDRASGVSSYEQYF. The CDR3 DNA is TGTGCCAGCAGTGACCGGGCTAGCGGGGTCAGCTCCTACGAGCAGTACTTC.